These 10 T cell receptor beta chains came from one sample sequenced in a study of blood T cell repertoires in COVID-19. Sequencing used immunoSEQ multiplex PCR; TCRdb keeps in-frame clones, though not all of them. The table includes around 16,000 clones, 82% detected once. Sequencing was performed on peripheral blood. All receptors derive from an elderly man with active or convalescent COVID-19.

V and J are TRBV5-6 and TRBJ1-6; D unclear. Trimming cost V 7 bases and J 0 bases, with 8 bases left between them. The CDR3 has 14 residues. The germline V gene has CDR1 SGHDT and CDR2 YYEEEE. The CDR3 sequence: CASRGSSYNSPLHF. CDR3 coding DNA: TGTGCCAGCCGAGGGAGCTCCTATAATTCACCCCTCCACTTT.

The rearrangement joins TRBV6-6 to TRBJ1-1; no clear D. CDR3 size: 11 residues. The V end lost 6 bases, the J end lost 6 bases, and 8 bases lay between the germline ends. From germline, CDR1 is MNHNY and CDR2 SVGAGI (reference sequence). The CDR3 DNA sequence: TGTGCCAGCAGGATTGAGGCTGAAGCTTTCTTT. It specifies CASRIEAEAFF.

The gene calls are TRBV5-1 and TRBJ2-2, with D tentatively TRBD1 (5 bases). Germline V CDR1 and CDR2: SGHRS, YFSETQ. The CDR3 has 14 residues. With 3 bases removed from V and 2 bases from J, the gap between germline ends came to 8 bases. DNA of the CDR3: TGCGCCAGCAGCTCCGACAGTAACACCGGGGAGCTGTTTTTT. This translates into CASSSDSNTGELFF.

This chain links TRBV30 with TRBJ2-2; 7 positions agree with TRBD2. The CDR3 totals 15 residues. The V gene end was trimmed by 4 bases and the J gene end by 4 bases; junction bases not matched to a gene: 9. The germline V gene encodes CDR1 GTSNPN and CDR2 SVGIG (reference sequence). The CDR3 sequence is CAWNTGLPSTGELFF. The DNA for the CDR3 is TGTGCCTGGAATACGGGACTACCCTCCACCGGGGAGCTGTTTTTT.

V gene TRBV19 combines with J gene TRBJ1-2; D might be TRBD1 (5 bases). CDR1 LNHDA and CDR2 SQIVND come from the germline V gene (reference sequence). Between the trimmed V and J ends, which lost 5 bases and 8 bases, there was a span of 12 bases. CDR3 length equals 12 residues. CDR3 region: CASSPRRGGYTF. CDR3 bases: TGTGCCAGTAGTCCCCGGCGGGGGGGCTACACCTTC.

This chain connects TRBV29-1 to TRBJ1-1; 8 bases map to TRBD1. The ends lost 4 bases at V and 5 bases at J; junction bases unmatched: 9. Germline V CDR1 and CDR2: SQVTM, ANQGSEA. CDR3 length: 14 amino acids. The DNA for the CDR3 is TGCAGCGTTGGTGTCAGGGGGCTTAAGACTGAAGCTTTCTTT. Translation: CSVGVRGLKTEAFF.

J is TRBJ1-3 and V is TRBV7-2, with unresolved D. Per germline, CDR1 SGHTA and CDR2 FQGNSA. The CDR3 spans 14 residues. The ends were cut back, 6 bases at V and 2 bases at J, with 11 bases in the middle. CDR3 sequence (DNA): TGTGCCAGCAGACCACCGGGAGCTGGAAACACCATATATTTT. The encoded protein is CASRPPGAGNTIYF. Filled out from reference TRBV7-2 and TRBJ1-3, the complete variable domain reads GAGVSQSPSNKVTEKGKDVELRCDPISGHTALYWYRQSLGQGLEFLIYFQGNSAPDKSGLPSDRFSAERTGGSVSTLTIQRTQQEDSAVYLCASRPPGAGNTIYFGEGSWLTVV.

The rearrangement links TRBV6-5 to TRBJ2-7; D possibly corresponds to TRBD1 (6 bases). V was trimmed by 6 bases and J by 4 bases, leaving 13 bases between them. The germline V gene encodes CDR1 MNHEY and CDR2 SVGAGI. The CDR3 length is 13 residues. The CDR3 sequence is CASSRNTGYEQYF. The CDR3, as DNA: TGTGCCAGCAGCCGTAATACAGGGTACGAGCAGTACTTC.

This clone has a single count. J is TRBJ1-1 and V is TRBV4-1; TRBD1 is a possible D gene (6 bases). The CDR3 is 16 residues long. The germline V and J ends were trimmed by 3 bases and 0 bases, with 14 bases remaining between them. Per the germline V gene, CDR1 is MGHRA and CDR2 is YSYEKL. The CDR3 sequence is CASSHLTGFMNTEAFF. The CDR3 nucleotides are TGCGCCAGCAGCCACTTGACAGGATTCATGAACACTGAAGCTTTCTTT.

The V call is TRBV3-1 (or the pseudogene TRBV3-2), the J call TRBJ1-2, with 7 bases fitting TRBD1. Germline V gene data show CDR1 as LGHDT and CDR2 as YNNKEL (reference sequence). With V trimmed by 4 bases and J by 4 bases, 3 bases remained unmatched. This CDR3 contains 13 residues. This CDR3 reads CASSPTGPYGYTF. CDR3 in DNA: TGTGCCAGCAGCCCGACAGGGCCCTATGGCTACACCTTC.